This T cell receptor beta chain derives from a study of radiotherapy plus CTLA-4 blockade in lung cancer. V shed 2 bases and J shed 3 bases, with 12 bases lying between them. This CDR3 is 15 amino acids long. The germline V gene has CDR1 SGHTA and CDR2 FQGNSA. Study-level findings and limits: Tumor-origin TCR clones grew in blood after radiotherapy plus ipilimumab.

Clones were read by immunoSEQ multiplex PCR, and TCRdb kept only the in-frame ones, dropping some. Of 80,000 to 100,000 clones detected, about 70% appear once; the ten largest clones hold roughly 3.1%. Comments on this clone: The antigen remains unidentified.

The source material was peripheral blood, sampled from a patient treated with radiotherapy plus ipilimumab. The receptor was derived from a human donor with non-small cell lung cancer who had a partial response to radiotherapy plus ipilimumab. Some clones in this sample may be carry-over from other donors' samples. The gene calls are TRBV7-2 and TRBJ2-3; the D gene is possibly TRBD2 (6 bases). The CDR3 here is CASSLRPGSTDTQYF. The CDR3 bases are TGTGCCAGCAGCTTACGCCCCGGGAGTACAGATACGCAGTATTTT.